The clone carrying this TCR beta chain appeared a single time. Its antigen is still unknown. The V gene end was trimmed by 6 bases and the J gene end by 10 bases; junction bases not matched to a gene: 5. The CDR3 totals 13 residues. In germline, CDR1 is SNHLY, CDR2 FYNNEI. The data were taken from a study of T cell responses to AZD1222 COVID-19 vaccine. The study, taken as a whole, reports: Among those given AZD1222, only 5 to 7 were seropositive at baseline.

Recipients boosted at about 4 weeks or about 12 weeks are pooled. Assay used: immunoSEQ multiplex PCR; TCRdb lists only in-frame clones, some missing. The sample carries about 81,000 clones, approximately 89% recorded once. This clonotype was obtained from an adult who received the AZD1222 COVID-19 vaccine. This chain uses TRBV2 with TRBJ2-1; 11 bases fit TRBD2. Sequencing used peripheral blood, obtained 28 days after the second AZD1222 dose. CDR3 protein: CASRTSGASEQFF. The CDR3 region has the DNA TGTGCCAGCAGGACTAGCGGGGCATCGGAGCAGTTCTTC.